A selection of T cell receptor beta chains follows, all from one sample in a study of blood T cell repertoires in COVID-19. TCRdb's table, derived via immunoSEQ multiplex PCR, lists solely in-frame clones and lacks some. The table lists a few hundred thousand clones, around 82% of them singletons. Sequenced material: peripheral blood. These receptors were obtained from a human donor with COVID-19, enrolled during active disease. The donor label of this sample is uncertain. Both conserved end residues are part of each CDR3. A D gene is named only where the DNA matches it firmly. Only some rows state a clone size, as once, few, many or a class for expanded clones.

>TRBV28|TRBD1|NA|TRBJ1-3
CASSSTTGVKRNTIYF
TGTGCCAGCAGTTCTACGACAGGGGTTAAAAGAAACACCATATATTTT
>TRBV7-2|NA|NA|TRBJ2-2
CASSLQGSVGELFF
TGTGCCAGCAGCTTACAGGGTAGTGTCGGGGAGCTGTTTTTT
>TRBV5-1|NA|once|TRBJ1-3
CASSSGTSGNTIYF
TGCGCCAGCAGCTCCGGGACAAGTGGAAACACCATATATTTT
>TRBV9|TRBD1|NA|TRBJ2-2
CASSNRGANTGELFF
TGTGCCAGCAGCAACAGGGGGGCGAACACCGGGGAGCTGTTTTTT
>TRBV6-5|TRBD1|NA|TRBJ1-5
CASRTGVGNQPQHF
TGTGCCAGCAGGACAGGGGTTGGCAATCAGCCCCAGCATTTT
>TRBV7-2|TRBD2|NA|TRBJ2-2
CASSHLAGVRPGELFF
TGTGCCAGCAGCCATCTAGCGGGAGTACGCCCCGGGGAGCTGTTTTTT
>TRBV27|TRBD1|NA|TRBJ2-5
CASSLGLGTGGPQYF
TGTGCCAGCAGTTTAGGATTAGGGACAGGGGGACCCCAGTACTTC
>TRBV6-2/TRBV6-3|NA|NA|TRBJ2-7
CASSLTGSYEQYF
TGTGCCAGCAGTTTAACAGGTTCCTACGAGCAGTACTTC
>TRBV6-5|NA|once|TRBJ1-5
CASRQNRVEQPQHF
TGTGCCAGCAGACAAAACAGGGTGGAACAGCCCCAGCATTTT
>TRBV19|NA|NA|TRBJ2-5
CASSLQGPNGGKETQYF
TGTGCCAGTAGTCTTCAGGGGCCCAACGGGGGGAAGGAGACCCAGTACTTC
>TRBV18|NA|NA|TRBJ1-1
CASSPPLQSLNTEAFF
TGTGCCAGCTCACCACCTTTACAGAGCTTGAACACTGAAGCTTTCTTT
>TRBV28|TRBD1|NA|TRBJ1-1
CASSWRATGGSAFF
TGTGCCAGCAGTTGGCGGGCGACAGGGGGCTCAGCTTTCTTT
>TRBV9|NA|NA|TRBJ1-5
CASSPGLTQPQHF
TGTGCCAGCAGCCCGGGACTAACCCAGCCCCAGCATTTT
>TRBV28|NA|NA|TRBJ1-2
CASSLFPSNYGYTF
TGTGCCAGCAGTTTATTCCCCTCTAACTATGGCTACACCTTC
>TRBV18|NA|NA|TRBJ1-5
CASSGQVDQPQHF
TGTGCCAGCTCAGGGCAGGTGGATCAGCCCCAGCATTTT
>TRBV18|NA|NA|TRBJ1-2
CASSPGNRVNYGYTF
TGTGCCAGCTCACCAGGGAACAGGGTGAACTATGGCTACACCTTC
>TRBV6-5|NA|NA|TRBJ2-2
CASSISGVNTGELFF
TGTGCCAGCAGTATTAGCGGAGTCAACACCGGGGAGCTGTTTTTT
>TRBV2|NA|NA|TRBJ1-5
CASRTRGGYNQPQHF
TGTGCCAGCAGGACGAGAGGGGGATACAATCAGCCCCAGCATTTT
>TRBV7-9|TRBD1|NA|TRBJ2-7
CASSGTGVSYEQYF
TGTGCCAGCAGTGGGACAGGAGTCTCCTACGAGCAGTACTTC
>TRBV30|NA|NA|TRBJ2-7
CAWSTSVGSSEQYF
TGTGCCTGGAGTACCAGTGTGGGCTCCTCCGAGCAGTACTTC
>TRBV6-2/TRBV6-3|NA|NA|TRBJ1-6
CASSYSPTVKYNSPLHF
TGTGCCAGCAGTTACTCTCCGACAGTCAAATATAATTCACCCCTCCACTTT
>TRBV3-1/TRBV3-2|NA|NA|TRBJ1-3
CASSPTGLSGNTIYF
TGTGCCAGCAGCCCAACAGGACTATCCGGAAACACCATATATTTT
>TRBV7-8|TRBD2|NA|TRBJ2-7
CASSLNFGTSGRPAYEQYF
TGTGCCAGCAGCTTAAATTTTGGGACTAGCGGGAGGCCCGCCTACGAGCAGTACTTC
>TRBV9|NA|few|TRBJ1-1
CASSETGHRNTEAFF
TGTGCCAGCAGCGAGACGGGACATCGGAACACTGAAGCTTTCTTT
>TRBV10-2|NA|NA|TRBJ1-1
CASSEEWRNTEAFF
TGCGCCAGCAGTGAGGAGTGGAGGAACACTGAAGCTTTCTTT
>TRBV19|TRBD2|NA|TRBJ2-1
CASGIGTSGSNEQFF
TGTGCCAGTGGAATAGGGACTAGCGGGTCCAATGAGCAGTTCTTC
>TRBV6-1|NA|NA|TRBJ2-1
CASSDRGFAGVGNEQFF
TGTGCCAGCAGTGACAGGGGTTTTGCGGGAGTGGGTAATGAGCAGTTCTTC
>TRBV24-1|NA|NA|TRBJ2-5
CATSQEETQYF
TGTGCCACCAGTCAGGAAGAGACCCAGTACTTC
>TRBV30|TRBD1|NA|TRBJ1-1
CAWRGSGTGVAFF
TGTGCCTGGAGGGGGTCCGGGACAGGGGTAGCTTTCTTT
>TRBV19|NA|few|TRBJ2-2
CASSIAAGTGELFF
TGTGCCAGTAGTATAGCGGCGGGGACCGGGGAGCTGTTTTTT
>TRBV7-6|NA|NA|TRBJ1-3
CASSLGTLFSGNTIYF
TGTGCCAGCAGCTTGGGGACTTTATTCTCTGGAAACACCATATATTTT
>TRBV19|NA|NA|TRBJ1-5
CASNMGGAQPQHF
TGTGCCAGTAACATGGGGGGAGCTCAGCCCCAGCATTTT
>TRBV6-4|TRBD1|NA|TRBJ1-5
CASSEARGPISNQPQHF
TGTGCCAGCAGTGAGGCCAGGGGGCCCATTAGCAATCAGCCCCAGCATTTT
>TRBV19|TRBD1|many|TRBJ1-5
CASSIAPQQGASNQPQHF
TGTGCCAGTAGTATAGCCCCTCAACAGGGGGCAAGCAATCAGCCCCAGCATTTT
>TRBV7-9|TRBD2|NA|TRBJ2-3
CASSPRTSGTDTQYF
TGTGCCAGCAGCCCGCGGACTAGCGGCACAGATACGCAGTATTTT
>TRBV30|NA|NA|TRBJ1-2
CASNLAPLANYGYTF
TGTGCCTCAAACTTAGCTCCTTTGGCTAACTATGGCTACACCTTC
>TRBV6-2/TRBV6-3|NA|NA|TRBJ1-2
CASSYPPPRNYGYTF
TGTGCCAGCAGTTACCCTCCCCCTCGGAACTATGGCTACACCTTC